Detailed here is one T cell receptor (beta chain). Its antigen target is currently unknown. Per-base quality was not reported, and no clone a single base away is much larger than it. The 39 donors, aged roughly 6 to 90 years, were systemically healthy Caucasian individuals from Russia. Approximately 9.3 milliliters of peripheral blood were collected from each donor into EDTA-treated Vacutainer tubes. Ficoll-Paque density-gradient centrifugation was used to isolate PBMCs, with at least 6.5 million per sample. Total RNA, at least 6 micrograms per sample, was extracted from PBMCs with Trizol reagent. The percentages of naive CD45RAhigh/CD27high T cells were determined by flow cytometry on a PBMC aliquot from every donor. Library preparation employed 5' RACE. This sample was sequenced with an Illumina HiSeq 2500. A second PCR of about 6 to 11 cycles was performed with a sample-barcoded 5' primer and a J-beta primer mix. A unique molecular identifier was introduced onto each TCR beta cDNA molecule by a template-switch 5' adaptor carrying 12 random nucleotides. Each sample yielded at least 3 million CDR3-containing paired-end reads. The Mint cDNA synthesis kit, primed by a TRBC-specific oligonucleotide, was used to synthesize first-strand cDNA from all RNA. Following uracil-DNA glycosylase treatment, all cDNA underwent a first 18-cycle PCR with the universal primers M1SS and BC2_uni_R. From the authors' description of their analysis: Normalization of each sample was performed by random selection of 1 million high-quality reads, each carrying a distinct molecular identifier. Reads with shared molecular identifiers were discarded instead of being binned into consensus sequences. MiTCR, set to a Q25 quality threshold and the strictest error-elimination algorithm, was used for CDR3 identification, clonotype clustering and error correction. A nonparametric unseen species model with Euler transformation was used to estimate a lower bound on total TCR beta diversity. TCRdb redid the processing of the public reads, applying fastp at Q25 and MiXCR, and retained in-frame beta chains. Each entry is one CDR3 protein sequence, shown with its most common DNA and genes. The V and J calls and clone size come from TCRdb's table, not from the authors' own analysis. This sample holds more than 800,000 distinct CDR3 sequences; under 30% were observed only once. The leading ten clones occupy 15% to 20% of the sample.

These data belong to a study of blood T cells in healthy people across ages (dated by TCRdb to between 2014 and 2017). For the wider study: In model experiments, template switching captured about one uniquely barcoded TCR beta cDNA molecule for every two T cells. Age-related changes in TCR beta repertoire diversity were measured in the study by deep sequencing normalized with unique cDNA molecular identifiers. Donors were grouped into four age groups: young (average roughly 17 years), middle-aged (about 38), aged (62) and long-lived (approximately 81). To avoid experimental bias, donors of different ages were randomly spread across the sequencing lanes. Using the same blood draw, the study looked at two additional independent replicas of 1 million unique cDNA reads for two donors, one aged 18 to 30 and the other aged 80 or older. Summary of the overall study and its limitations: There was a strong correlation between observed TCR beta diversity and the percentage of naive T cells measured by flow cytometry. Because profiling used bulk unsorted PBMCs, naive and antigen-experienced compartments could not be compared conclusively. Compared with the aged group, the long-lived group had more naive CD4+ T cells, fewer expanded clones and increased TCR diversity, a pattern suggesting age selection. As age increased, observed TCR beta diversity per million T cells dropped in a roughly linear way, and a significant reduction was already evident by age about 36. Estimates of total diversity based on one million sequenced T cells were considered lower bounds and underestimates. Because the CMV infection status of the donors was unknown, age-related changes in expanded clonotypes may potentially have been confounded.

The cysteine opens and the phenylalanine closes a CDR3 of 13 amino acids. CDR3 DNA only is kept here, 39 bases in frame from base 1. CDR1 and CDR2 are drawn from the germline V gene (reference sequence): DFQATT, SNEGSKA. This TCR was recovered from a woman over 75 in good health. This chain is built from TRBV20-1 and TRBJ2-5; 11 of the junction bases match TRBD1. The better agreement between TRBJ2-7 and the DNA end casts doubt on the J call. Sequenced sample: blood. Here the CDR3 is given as CSAHGQGAGEQYF. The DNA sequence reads TGCAGTGCTCACGGACAGGGGGCTGGCGAGCAGTACTTC.